This TCR beta chain emerged from a study of kidney transplant recipient with SARS-CoV-2 infection. TCRdb re-called the reads through MiXCR, storing one row per CDR3 protein. The sample includes 200,000 to 300,000 distinct CDR3 sequences, about 28% of them seen just once. Regarding this clonotype: This may arise from a read error, as a much more abundant clone is one base away.

The CDR3 spans 13 residues. The germline V gene encodes CDR1 LGHNA and CDR2 YSLEER. The rearrangement uses TRBV4-3 and TRBJ1-4, with D possibly being TRBD1 (5 bases). The sample was a blood sample, taken at baseline and between days 110 and 120 from a kidney transplant recipient. This receptor was taken from a young adult male patient who had COVID-19 and was a kidney transplant recipient. Certain T cells may be donor cells from the graft. CDR3 DNA: TGCGCCAGCAGCCAAGACGGGGGGGAAAACCTGTTTTTT. It is translated as CASSQDGGENLFF.